This TCR beta chain was obtained from a study of radiation and T cells in renal cell carcinoma. Time point of the sample: blood 2 weeks post-SBRT. Treatment reported: 15 Gy SBRT to primary tumor, nephrectomy 4 weeks later. Clear cell pathology was present in this patient's renal cell carcinoma. V was pared by 4 bases and J by 5 bases, with 6 bases between. The CDR3 has 13 residues. In germline, CDR1 is SGHVS, CDR2 FQNEAQ. Sequenced by immunoSEQ multiplex PCR; TCRdb stores in-frame clones only, minus some. There are 100,000 to 150,000 clones in the sample; around 89% occur only once, and about 5.6% lies in the top ten.

The genes are TRBV7-8 and TRBJ1-6; D call uncertain. The sample here was blood, taken from a patient whose treatment included radiotherapy and nephrectomy. The receptor was derived from a woman aged 70-85 years with renal cell carcinoma. The CDR3 coding sequence is TGTGCCAGCAGCTCTGATCATAATTCACCCCTCCACTTT. This encodes CASSSDHNSPLHF. The full variable domain, rest sourced from reference TRBV7-8 and TRBJ1-6, is GAGVSQSPRYKVAKRGQDVALRCDPISGHVSLFWYQQALGQGPEFLTYFQNEAQLDKSGLPSDRFFAERPEGSVSTLKIQRTQQEDSAVYLCASSSDHNSPLHFGNGTRLTVT.